A single sample is the source of the 30 T cell receptor beta chains below, sequenced in a study of OX40 agonist ivuxolimab in advanced cancers. Profiling relied on immunoSEQ multiplex PCR, and the TCRdb table lists in-frame clones only, not all of them. The sample has 90,000 or so clones; about 90% are singletons. This specimen was CD4+ or CD8+ T cells sorted from blood, taken in a trial of the OX40 agonist ivuxolimab. The receptors were sampled from an adult with an advanced solid tumor such as melanoma, head and neck, liver or kidney cancer.

About this clone: A read error may account for a junction end that differs from germline. CDR3 sequence (DNA): TGTGCCAGCAGCCAAGGACTAGCGGGGGGCTTCAACTTC. The encoded protein is CASSQGLAGGFNF. The chain joins TRBV7-2 to TRBJ2-7, with 14 nucleotides matching TRBD2. The CDR3 has 13 residues. Germline CDR1 and CDR2: SGHTA and FQGNSA.

V and J are TRBV14 and TRBJ2-3, with D maybe TRBD1 (6 bases). The length of the CDR3 is 14 residues. Looked up from germline, CDR1 is SGHDN and CDR2 is FVKESK. V was pared by 3 bases and J by 7 bases, with 14 bases between. Here the CDR3 DNA reads TGTGCCAGCAGCCAGGAGCACAGGGCGAATACGCAGTATTTT. It translates to CASSQEHRANTQYF.

The chain is built from TRBV9 and TRBJ1-2, with D hard to call. The CDR3 totals 13 residues. Trimming took 4 bases from V and 3 from J, leaving 10 bases between them. CDR1 is SGDLS, CDR2 YYNGEE, per germline. The CDR3 DNA sequence: TGTGCCAGCAGCCAACAAAGGGACTATGGCTACACCTTC. This sequence encodes CASSQQRDYGYTF.

This rearrangement joins TRBV11-3 to TRBJ2-1; 8 bases line up with TRBD2. With V trimmed by 1 base and J by 8 bases, 7 bases remained unmatched. The CDR3 extends over 15 amino acids. The germline V gene encodes CDR1 SGHNT and CDR2 YENEEA. CDR3 protein: CASSLGVAGWDEQFF. The DNA of the CDR3 is TGTGCCAGCAGCTTAGGCGTAGCGGGATGGGATGAGCAGTTCTTC.

This clone has a single count. V and J are TRBV19 and TRBJ2-2; D unclear. The length of the CDR3 is 13 residues. V dropped 5 bases and J dropped 5 bases, with 9 bases sitting between them. The germline gives CDR1 LNHDA, CDR2 SQIVND (reference sequence). The DNA of the CDR3 is TGTGCCAGTAGTGAGGACGGGACCGGGGAGCTGTTTTTT. Protein: CASSEDGTGELFF.

CDR3 loop: CASSMLAGGPPDTQYF. The CDR3 DNA reads as TGTGCCAGCAGTATGCTAGCGGGGGGGCCCCCAGATACGCAGTATTTT. V gene TRBV28 combines with J gene TRBJ2-3; 12 bases map to TRBD2. The CDR3 spans 16 residues. CDR1 and CDR2 from the germline V gene are MDHEN and SYDVKM. After removal of 5 bases from V and 4 bases from J, the junction contained 7 bases not matched to a gene.

J is TRBJ1-3 and V is TRBV30; unclear D gene. The CDR3 spans 13 residues. Germline V lookup: CDR1 GTSNPN, CDR2 SVGIG (reference sequence). V was clipped by 0 bases and J by 11 bases, with 14 bases between them. CDR3 amino acids: CAWSVLTKAAIYF. CDR3 in DNA: TGTGCCTGGAGTGTACTGACTAAGGCCGCCATATATTTT.

The chain joins TRBV6-6 to TRBJ2-7; D not certain. Germline loops: CDR1 MNHNY, CDR2 SVGAGI (reference sequence). V was shortened by 4 bases and J by 0 bases, with 10 bases between the two germline ends. CDR3 length equals 14 residues. CDR3 sequence reads: CASSSWNLSYEQYF. The CDR3 DNA sequence: TGTGCCAGCAGTTCCTGGAACCTCTCCTACGAGCAGTACTTC.

The V call is TRBV27, the J call TRBJ1-5, with 10 bases identical to TRBD1. Germline CDR1 MNHEY, CDR2 SMNVEV (reference sequence). The trim removed 7 bases at V and 4 bases at J, leaving 4 bases unmatched. CDR3 length: 14 residues. CDR3 amino acids: CASTRTGGNQPQHF. In nucleotides, the CDR3 is TGTGCCAGCACGCGGACAGGGGGTAATCAGCCCCAGCATTTT.

This chain joins TRBV15 and TRBJ1-1; D is uncertain. The CDR3 consists of 15 residues. Trimming removed 1 base from V and 6 bases from J, with 15 bases in between. The V gene's germline CDR1 is LNHNV and CDR2 YYDKDF (reference sequence). CDR3 in DNA: TGTGCCACCAGCAGAGCCCGAACAGCTTCCCCTGAAGCTTTCTTT. This translates into CATSRARTASPEAFF. Full variable domain (remainder filled in from reference TRBV15 and TRBJ1-1): DAMVIQNPRYQVTQFGKPVTLSCSQTLNHNVMYWYQQKSSQAPKLLFHYYDKDFNNEADTPDNFQSRRPNTSFCFLDIRSPGLGDTAMYLCATSRARTASPEAFFGQGTRLTVV.

The chain couples TRBV28 to TRBJ1-5; 7 bases match TRBD1. The CDR3 is 19 amino acids. V gave up 1 base and J gave up 0 bases; unmatched junction bases: 12. Germline V lookup: CDR1 MDHEN, CDR2 SYDVKM. The CDR3 DNA follows: TGTGCCAGCAGTTTATTCGGGGCAGGGGGGGCCTATAGCAATCAGCCCCAGCATTTT. Amino acid sequence: CASSLFGAGGAYSNQPQHF.

This rearrangement joins TRBV28 to TRBJ1-5; 7 nucleotides align to TRBD1. Trimming at V came to 8 bases and at J to 6 bases, leaving 10 bases not matched to a gene. CDR1 is MDHEN, CDR2 SYDVKM, per germline. The CDR3 length is 14 residues. The CDR3 spells CASVFTEGAQPQHF. The DNA for the CDR3 is TGTGCCAGCGTCTTCACCGAGGGGGCTCAGCCCCAGCATTTT.

The CDR3 reads CASSQVERSGANVLTF. The CDR3, as DNA: TGCGCCAGCAGCCAAGTAGAGCGCTCTGGGGCCAACGTCCTGACTTTC. V gene TRBV4-1 combines with J gene TRBJ2-6; the D is unclear. CDR3 length: 16 amino acids. CDR1 is MGHRA, CDR2 YSYEKL, per germline. The V end lost 1 base, the J end lost 0 bases, and 7 bases lay between the germline ends.

J is TRBJ1-1 and V is TRBV13, with a possible D match to TRBD1 (5 bases). V lost 5 bases, J lost 9 bases, and 22 bases lay in between. Germline loops: CDR1 PRHDT, CDR2 FYEKMQ (reference sequence). The CDR3 loop spans 15 amino acids. For the CDR3, the DNA is TGTGCCAGCAGCCTCCAGATGCGAGGGGATCTTCAAGCTTTCTTT. This codes for CASSLQMRGDLQAFF.

This clone has only a few counts. This rearrangement joins TRBV27 to TRBJ1-5, with D possibly being TRBD1 (5 bases). The V end lost 5 bases, the J end lost 6 bases, and 14 bases lay between the germline ends. This CDR3 region has 14 residues. Germline V gives CDR1 MNHEY, CDR2 SMNVEV (reference sequence). The CDR3 spells CASSQQTDTQPQHF. CDR3 nucleotide sequence: TGTGCCAGCAGTCAACAGACAGACACTCAGCCCCAGCATTTT.

This rearrangement joins TRBV28 to TRBJ1-2; TRBD1 aligns across 7 bases. J gave up 2 bases and V 5 bases, and 11 bases lay outside the gene matches. In germline, CDR1 is MDHEN, CDR2 SYDVKM. CDR3 length: 16 amino acids. The CDR3 loop reads CASSVGTAQPNYGYTF. For the CDR3, the DNA is TGTGCCAGCAGTGTCGGGACAGCACAACCAAACTATGGCTACACCTTC.

The chain carries TRBV4-2 and TRBJ1-1, with D unresolved. Trimming removed 0 bases at V and 8 bases at J, with 10 bases between. This CDR3 has 13 amino acids. Germline lookup yields CDR1 LGHNA and CDR2 YNFKEQ. In nucleotides, the CDR3 is TGTGCCAGCAGCCAAGAATACCTGACCGAAGCTTTCTTT. Its protein is CASSQEYLTEAFF.

The chain employs TRBV19 and TRBJ2-6; D gene uncertain. This CDR3 has 14 residues. The germline V gene has CDR1 LNHDA and CDR2 SQIVND (reference sequence). Trimming removed 2 bases from V and 2 bases from J, with 4 bases in between. CDR3 nucleotide sequence: TGTGCCAGTAGTATATTCCCTGGGGCCAACGTCCTGACTTTC. Encoded protein: CASSIFPGANVLTF.

The chain recombines TRBV30 with TRBJ1-1; D is unclear. The CDR3 is made up of 14 amino acids. Germline V gene lookup returns CDR1 GTSNPN and CDR2 SVGIG (reference sequence). V was pared by 1 base and J by 3 bases, with 12 bases between. This chain's CDR3 is CAWSAGNSDTEAFF. The CDR3 DNA is TGTGCCTGGAGTGCAGGAAACTCAGACACTGAAGCTTTCTTT.

The V and J genes are TRBV5-6 and TRBJ1-1, with D unclear. CDR3 length: 14 amino acids. Germline CDR1 is SGHDT and CDR2 is YYEEEE. V lost 0 bases to trimming and J lost 1 base, with 7 bases between them. CDR3: CASSLDLENTEAFF. CDR3 nucleotides: TGTGCCAGCAGCTTGGACCTAGAGAACACTGAAGCTTTCTTT.

This clone has a single count. This sequence joins TRBV4-3 and TRBJ1-6; the D is unclear. The germline V gene has CDR1 LGHNA and CDR2 YSLEER. The CDR3 length is 13 residues. The V end was cut by 1 base, the J end by 10 bases, with 8 bases between. CDR3 coding DNA: TGCGCCAGCAGCCAAGTATGGGGATCACCCCTCCACTTT. Translating it yields CASSQVWGSPLHF.

This CDR3 reads CASSSDYYSGNTIYF. In nucleotides, the CDR3 is TGTGCCAGCTCTTCAGACTATTACTCTGGAAACACCATATATTTT. V usage is TRBV18 and J usage is TRBJ1-3, with D hard to call. CDR1 and CDR2 (germline): KGHSH, LQKENI. V was cut by 6 bases and J by 0 bases, with 12 bases left in between. CDR3 length: 15 amino acids.

This clone was found a few times. The CDR3 sequence: CASRSGQGEGYTF. CDR3 nucleotide sequence: TGTGCCAGCAGGTCGGGACAGGGGGAGGGCTACACCTTC. J is TRBJ1-2 and V is TRBV4-2; TRBD1 matches at 11 bases. V was pared by 6 bases and J by 8 bases, with 5 bases of the junction left unmatched. The CDR3 runs to 13 residues. The germline gives CDR1 LGHNA, CDR2 YNFKEQ.

The J gene is TRBJ1-1, the V gene TRBV27; D gene uncertain. Germline V gene sequence: CDR1 MNHEY, CDR2 SMNVEV (reference sequence). The CDR3 is 16 amino acids. V lost 0 bases and J lost 1, with 12 bases in between. CDR3 DNA: TGTGCCAGCAGTTTATCCAGAGGTTGGGCGAACACTGAAGCTTTCTTT. It specifies CASSLSRGWANTEAFF.

CDR3 sequence: CASSYSNEGGYGYTF. Here the CDR3 DNA reads TGTGCCAGCAGTTACTCGAATGAGGGGGGCTATGGCTACACCTTC. This chain uses TRBV6-6 with TRBJ1-2; a weak D match, TRBD1 (6 bases). Trimming took off 0 bases at V and 4 bases at J, with 12 bases between the two ends. The CDR3 consists of 15 residues. In germline, CDR1 is MNHNY, CDR2 SVGAGI (reference sequence).

The chain joins TRBV28 to TRBJ2-2; D unresolved. Germline CDR1 reads MDHEN; CDR2 reads SYDVKM. This CDR3 has 13 residues. V lost 2 bases and J lost 4, with 5 bases in between. The CDR3 reads CASSLVGTGELFF. In nucleotides, the CDR3 is TGTGCCAGCAGTTTAGTAGGCACCGGGGAGCTGTTTTTT.

The rearrangement uses TRBV6-5 and TRBJ2-1, with D hard to call. CDR1 and CDR2 from the germline V gene are MNHEY and SVGAGI. V lost 0 bases and J lost 7, with 7 bases in between. There are 13 residues in the CDR3. The CDR3 here is CASSYSMGNEQFF. The DNA for the CDR3 is TGTGCCAGCAGTTACTCGATGGGTAATGAGCAGTTCTTC.

This chain connects TRBV28 to TRBJ1-6; unclear D gene. Trimming took 3 bases from V and 5 from J, leaving 8 bases between them. The CDR3 loop spans 14 amino acids. Germline V CDR1 and CDR2: MDHEN, SYDVKM. The CDR3 reads CASSFGLNNSPLHF. Here the CDR3 DNA reads TGTGCCAGCAGTTTCGGACTGAATAATTCACCCCTCCACTTT.

The V and J genes are TRBV30 and TRBJ2-3; 9 bases map to TRBD2. Germline CDR1 is GTSNPN and CDR2 is SVGIG (reference sequence). There are 14 residues in the CDR3. Trimming removed 2 bases from V and 3 bases from J; junction bases left unmatched: 3. The CDR3 spells CAWSLAGQTDTQYF. DNA of the CDR3: TGTGCCTGGAGTCTAGCGGGGCAGACAGATACGCAGTATTTT.

This chain links TRBV29-1 with TRBJ2-2; 8 positions agree with TRBD2. The CDR3 spans 15 residues. Unmatched junction bases numbered 13, after V lost 6 bases and J lost 7 bases. Germline assignment: CDR1 SQVTM and CDR2 ANQGSEA. The CDR3 loop reads CSVGNGGAIYGELFF. CDR3 bases: TGCAGCGTCGGGAACGGGGGGGCCATTTACGGGGAGCTGTTTTTT.